The text below deals with one T cell receptor (beta chain). What it binds is not known. Here immunoSEQ multiplex PCR was the method, and the copy in TCRdb shows in-frame clones only, minus some. The sample includes roughly 770,000 clones, about 96% of them seen just once. The naive CD8 population came from CD45RO-negative cells selected for CCR7, without terminally differentiated effector memory CD45RA+ cells. V was clipped by 1 base and J by 7 bases; unmatched bases: 4. This CDR3 spans 14 amino acids. Germline-derived CDR1 and CDR2 are SGHAT and FQNNGV. The source of the sample is a study of shared clonotypes between healthy human individuals. Points from the study as a whole: Since donors were few, the genetic and exposure-history diversity represented was limited.

The source material was naive CD8+ T cells sorted from blood. This TCR came from a young man in good health. The chain is built from TRBV11-2 and TRBJ2-1; 7 bases fit TRBD2. The CDR3 protein is CASSLVGLRNEQFF. Written as DNA, the CDR3 is TGTGCCAGCAGCTTAGTGGGACTACGAAATGAGCAGTTCTTC.